The clone carrying this T cell receptor (beta chain) was counted many times. Antigen: not known. TCRdb itself ran the reads through MiXCR, one entry per CDR3 protein. The table shows hundreds of thousands of distinct CDR3 sequences, with under 25% occurring only once. The data are from a study of T cell repertoires in cytomegalovirus infection. At the level of the study: Public TCR beta signatures marked donors with CMV infection and the matching HLA. Findings and limits, study-wide: CMV carriers with the relevant HLA were identified by cumulative public TCR beta family frequency.

This CDR3 region has 15 residues. Trimming at V came to 3 bases and at J to 1 base, leaving 3 bases not matched to a gene. The sample was CD8+ T cells from PBMCs. V gene TRBV12-3 or TRBV12-4 combines with J gene TRBJ2-3; the match to TRBD2 covers 8 bases. This TCR was sampled from a human donor in good health (CMV status not recorded). Some clones in this sample may be carry-over from other donors' samples. The CDR3 DNA reads as TGTGCCAGCAGTTTTCTGCGGGGGGGCACAGATACGCAGTATTTT. This gives the protein CASSFLRGGTDTQYF.